This T cell receptor (beta chain) was recovered during a study of shared clonotypes between healthy human individuals. Germline trimming cut 5 bases from V and 3 bases from J; bases unmatched to any gene: 6. There are 16 residues in the CDR3. The germline V gene encodes CDR1 SGHVS and CDR2 FNYEAQ. Both subsets, CD45RA+ naive and CD45RA-negative memory, were split from the CD4+ cells. Produced via immunoSEQ multiplex PCR; TCRdb's table is partial and in-frame only. This table holds millions of clones, 90% to 95% found once. Study-wide results and caveats: About 5% of naive CD4 clonotypes were common to a handful of donors.

Note on this clone: Its antigen is unidentified.

This TCR derives from a man in his late teens or twenties in good health. Some clones in this sample may be carry-over from other donors' samples. The chain combines TRBV7-6 with TRBJ2-2; 10 nucleotides line up with TRBD2. The source material was naive CD4+ T cells from PBMCs. Subset here: CD45RA+ positively selected. This CDR3 reads CASSPGLAEHTGELFF. The CDR3 nucleotides are TGTGCCAGCAGCCCTGGACTAGCGGAACACACCGGGGAGCTGTTTTTT.